The source of this T cell receptor beta chain is a study of T cells after yellow fever vaccination. A 5'RACE template-switching step, the method used to make TCR cDNA, added a universal primer site and UMIs. MiXCR, applied by TCRdb to the 5' RACE reads, yields one record per CDR3 protein. This table holds roughly 350,000 distinct CDR3 sequences, over 4% found once. J was trimmed by 4 bases and V by 3 bases; bases with no gene match: 17. Germline V gene lookup returns CDR1 SGHTA and CDR2 FQGNSA. This CDR3 has 19 residues. The sequenced sample was PBMCs, obtained 5 days after the yellow fever booster vaccination. This TCR derives from a man aged 18 to 30 who received the YFV17D yellow fever vaccine. The chain links TRBV7-2 to TRBJ2-3; the match to TRBD2 covers 9 bases. CDR3 sequence: CASSFRGLAGWANPDTQYF. In DNA form, the CDR3 reads TGTGCCAGCAGCTTTCGGGGACTAGCTGGGTGGGCCAACCCAGATACGCAGTATTTT. The full variable domain, with the rest looked up from reference TRBV7-2 and TRBJ2-3, is GAGVSQSPSNKVTEKGKDVELRCDPISGHTALYWYRQSLGQGLEFLIYFQGNSAPDKSGLPSDRFSAERTGGSVSTLTIQRTQQEDSAVYLCASSFRGLAGWANPDTQYFGPGTRLTVL.